This T cell receptor (beta chain) appears in the sequencing data of a study of human T cells and chemical hapten exposure. Germline V CDR1 and CDR2: MNHEY, SVGEGT. The ends lost 8 bases at V and 6 bases at J; junction bases unmatched: 8. CDR3 length: 13 amino acids. One entry per CDR3 protein results from TCRdb running MiXCR on the RACE reads. Among roughly 71,000 distinct CDR3 sequences, about 6% were seen once, and the ten largest hold 3.4%. Sample time point: healthy volunteer bleed at 6 weeks. The starting material, unfractionated whole blood, was used for total RNA extraction. Sequencing was performed on whole blood. The sequence came from a female donor in good health. Some clones in this sample may be carry-over from other donors' samples. V is TRBV6-2 or TRBV6-3 and J is TRBJ2-5, with TRBD2 matching 8 bases. CDR3 sequence reads: CASDGSGSQTQYF. For the CDR3, the DNA is TGTGCCAGCGACGGGAGCGGGAGCCAGACCCAGTACTTC.